One T cell receptor beta chain is described in this entry. It lacks a known antigen. Nothing much larger sits one base from this clone, and base qualities are not available. The sample's time point, from its label and the paper: pretreatment peripheral blood. A total of under 30 patients with locally advanced or metastatic urothelial carcinoma, treated at Memorial Sloan Kettering on a trial protocol, made up the cohort. Peripheral blood mononuclear cells were collected from each patient pretreatment and during treatment, giving between 1 and 8 total time points per patient. The Qiagen DNeasy Blood extraction kit was used to purify genomic DNA from total PBMCs and from tumor samples. PBMCs were collected pretreatment and during treatment, and were isolated and stored as previously described. The source of the sample is a study of PD-L1 blockade in urothelial cancer (dated by TCRdb to about 2017). For the study in its entirety: Every patient began therapy at some point between 2014 and 2015 and was given atezolizumab 1,200 mg intravenously every 3 weeks. Durable clinical benefit meant progression-free survival longer than 6 months, and TCR features were also tested against progression-free and overall survival. Patients had an ECOG performance status of 0 or 1 and had received between 0 and 3 prior chemotherapy regimens. Pretreatment tumor samples, along with matched peripheral blood collected serially before and after atezolizumab treatment, underwent TCR sequencing. Twenty-nine patients had pretreatment blood TCR-seq, some 24 had at least one posttreatment blood collection, and some 24 had tumor TCR-seq. Twenty-five of 29 patients were males with bladder-origin urothelial cancer, and about 65% of the roughly 30 reported a prior smoking history. Durable clinical benefit was achieved by nine patients and was not achieved by 20 patients. Blood samples gave a median of approximately 150,000 T cells and 80,000 or so unique TCRs, with a median clonality of approximately 0.08. In the same patients, whole exome sequencing and RNA sequencing of pretreatment tumors were performed in addition to TCR sequencing. The study was an exploratory multi-omic analysis of somatic, immune and clinical correlates of response to PD-L1 blockade with atezolizumab in urothelial cancer. Blood samples were analyzed at two time points: 3 weeks after treatment start (second dose) and 6 weeks after treatment start. What the study reported, not specific to this receptor: Among patients with durable benefit, tumor-associated TCR clones showed greater expansion in peripheral blood 3 weeks after treatment started (n ≈ 23, p = 0.022). Improved progression-free and overall survival was found to be associated with pretreatment peripheral blood TCR clonality below the median. Because the sample size was small (n ≈ 29) and many of the analyses were exploratory, the results are meant to be hypothesis-generating.

Synthetic TCR analog templates were spiked into each PCR to estimate absolute template abundance from read counts. The immunoSEQ assay used bias-controlled V and J gene primers to amplify TCRbeta CDR3 regions from genomic DNA. Sequencing of rearranged TCRbeta segments was done at approximately 20X coverage. The study's processing was this. Clustering was used to correct sequencing errors, and CDR3s were annotated against IMGT so that V, D and J genes could be assigned. Downstream analyses used only productive TCRbeta rearrangements, leaving out any out-of-frame or stop-codon sequences. Clonality was computed as one minus Shannon entropy normalized by the log of the number of unique productive sequences. Fisher's exact test with Benjamini-Hochberg correction, at a threshold of adjusted p below 0.01, was used to find clones that differed between time points or between blood and tumor. The table comes from immuneACCESS by way of TCRdb, which keeps in-frame sequences with V and J called. Part of the clones is missing from these tables; in studies checked, under half for an unresolved V gene and the rest for unknown reasons. The V and J calls and clone size were taken over from that table, and D and trimming were inferred from the DNA. Present in this sample are 50,000 or so clones, about 68% of which were seen just once. The ten largest clones represent roughly 4% of the sample.

This TCR came from a man between 65 and 85 years old with urothelial cancer. This material consisted of PBMCs, taken around atezolizumab (anti-PD-L1) treatment.

In nucleotide form, the sequence is TGTGCCAGCAGAGGGTCTAGCGGGGGGTCCTACGAGCAGTACTTC. It translates as CASRGSSGGSYEQYF. Here the chain combines TRBV28 and TRBJ2-7; 11 bases in between match TRBD2. From cysteine to phenylalanine, the CDR3 is 15 amino acids long. The only DNA kept is the CDR3, 45 bases in frame from the first base. CDR1 and CDR2, per the germline V gene, are MDHEN and SYDVKM. Trimming accounts for 6 bases at V and 1 base at J, while the number of junction bases matched to no gene is 5.